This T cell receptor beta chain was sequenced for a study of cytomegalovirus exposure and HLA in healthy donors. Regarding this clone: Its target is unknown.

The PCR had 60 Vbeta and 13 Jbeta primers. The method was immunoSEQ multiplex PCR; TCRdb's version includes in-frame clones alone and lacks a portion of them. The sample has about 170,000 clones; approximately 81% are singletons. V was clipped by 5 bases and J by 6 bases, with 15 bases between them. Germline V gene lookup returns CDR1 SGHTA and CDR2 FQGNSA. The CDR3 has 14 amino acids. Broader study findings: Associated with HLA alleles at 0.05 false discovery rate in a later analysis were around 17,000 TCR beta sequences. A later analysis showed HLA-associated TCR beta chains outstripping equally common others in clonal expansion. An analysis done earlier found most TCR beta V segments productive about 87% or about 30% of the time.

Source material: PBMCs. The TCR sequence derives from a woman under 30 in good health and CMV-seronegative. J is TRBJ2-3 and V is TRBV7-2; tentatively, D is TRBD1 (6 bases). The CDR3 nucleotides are TGTGCCAGCAGCCGGGGCAGGGGTAAGGATACGCAGTATTTT. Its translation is CASSRGRGKDTQYF.